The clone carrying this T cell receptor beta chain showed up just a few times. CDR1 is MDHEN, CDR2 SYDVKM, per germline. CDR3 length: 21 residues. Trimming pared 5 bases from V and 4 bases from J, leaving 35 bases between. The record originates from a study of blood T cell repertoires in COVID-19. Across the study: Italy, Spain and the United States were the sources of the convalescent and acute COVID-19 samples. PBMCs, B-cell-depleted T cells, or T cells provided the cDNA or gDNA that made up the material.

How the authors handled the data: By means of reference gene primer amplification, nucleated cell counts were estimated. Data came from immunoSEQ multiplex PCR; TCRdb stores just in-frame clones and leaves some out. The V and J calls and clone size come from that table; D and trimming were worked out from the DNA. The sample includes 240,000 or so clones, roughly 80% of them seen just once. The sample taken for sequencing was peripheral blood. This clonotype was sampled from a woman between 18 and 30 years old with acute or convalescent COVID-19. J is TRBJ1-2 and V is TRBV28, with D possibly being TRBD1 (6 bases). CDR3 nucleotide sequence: TGTGCCAGCAGTCTCCTGTTAGGGTCTGACACCGGGACAAAAGGGGGCTATGGCTACACCTTC. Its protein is CASSLLLGSDTGTKGGYGYTF.